These 16 T cell receptor beta chains were all obtained from the same sample, sequenced in a study of naive and memory T cell subsets listed by TCRdb under 2017. The library relied on 5' RACE. The sample was run on an Illumina MiSeq. The ligated cDNA was amplified in four rounds of PCR with nested alpha and beta constant region primers together with the SP2 primer. Starting from the raw public reads, TCRdb applied fastp trimming at Q25, assembled clones with MiXCR and retained in-frame beta chains. A single entry per CDR3 protein holds the most common genes and DNA from its merged rows. The sample data list more than 60,000 distinct CDR3 sequences, and around 8% of these were observed just once. The biggest ten clones account for 15% to 20% of the sample. A robust, sensitive protocol for the amplification, sequencing and analysis of TCRs was described in the study, in which 3' ligation of a UMI-containing oligonucleotide to TCR cDNA was used.

Receptors originate from a female donor in good health.

This chain uses TRBV7-3 with TRBJ1-1, with 9 bases matching TRBD1. With V trimmed by 3 bases and J by 4 bases, 9 bases remained unmatched. CDR1 and CDR2 (germline): SGHTA, FQGTGA. This CDR3 contains 16 residues. CDR3 amino acids: CASSLGTGGTSTEAFF. The CDR3 nucleotides are TGTGCCAGCAGCTTGGGAACAGGGGGCACGAGCACTGAAGCTTTCTTT.

This rearrangement joins TRBV19 to TRBJ1-5; weak D call: TRBD1 (5 bases). V was cut by 7 bases and J by 0 bases, with 13 bases left in between. This CDR3 comprises 15 residues. The germline V gene has CDR1 LNHDA and CDR2 SQIVND (reference sequence). Written as DNA, the CDR3 is TGTGCCAGTACCCCACAGGAGAATAGCAATCAGCCCCAGCATTTT. It specifies CASTPQENSNQPQHF. Complete variable domain (other parts from reference TRBV19 and TRBJ1-5): DGGITQSPKYLFRKEGQNVTLSCEQNLNHDAMYWYRQDPGQGLRLIYYSQIVNDFQKGDIAEGYSVSREKKESFPLTVTSAQKNPTAFYLCASTPQENSNQPQHFGDGTRLSIL.

This chain joins TRBV7-9 and TRBJ1-6; no clear D gene. This CDR3 comprises 14 residues. The germline CDR1 and CDR2 sequences are SEHNR and FQNEAQ (reference sequence). Trimming pared 0 bases from V and 7 bases from J, leaving 7 bases between. In DNA form, the CDR3 reads TGTGCCAGCAGCTTAGCCGGCTTAAATTCACCCCTCCACTTT. This codes for CASSLAGLNSPLHF.

At least ten counts were recorded for this clonotype. The rearrangement joins TRBV7-8 to TRBJ1-1; 7 bases line up with TRBD1. Germline CDR1 SGHVS, CDR2 FQNEAQ. The CDR3 has 13 amino acids. V shed 0 bases, J shed 11 bases, and the junction held 6 bases outside the gene matches. CDR3 region: CASSLATGVRAFF. As DNA, the CDR3 is TGTGCCAGCAGCTTAGCTACAGGGGTTCGCGCTTTCTTT. Based on the CDR3 plus reference TRBV7-8 and TRBJ1-1, the full variable domain is GAGVSQSPRYKVAKRGQDVALRCDPISGHVSLFWYQQALGQGPEFLTYFQNEAQLDKSGLPSDRFFAERPEGSVSTLKIQRTQQEDSAVYLCASSLATGVRAFFGQGTRLTVV.

This clonotype has a count of ten or more. The rearrangement links TRBV20-1 to TRBJ2-2; possible D gene TRBD1, 6 bases. V lost 4 bases and J 4 bases, leaving 22 bases between the germline ends. The CDR3 has 17 residues. Germline CDR1 is DFQATT and CDR2 is SNEGSKA (reference sequence). The CDR3 loop is CSAITPRGTAGTGELFF. The CDR3 DNA is TGCAGTGCTATAACCCCCAGGGGTACCGCGGGCACCGGGGAGCTGTTTTTT.

To note about this clonotype: Just one base apart from a much larger clone, this may be a read error. The chain uses TRBV6-6 and TRBJ2-2, with 9 bases identical to TRBD1. The V gene end was trimmed by 7 bases and the J gene end by 7 bases; junction bases not matched to a gene: 13. This CDR3 region has 16 residues. From germline, CDR1 is MNHNY and CDR2 SVGAGI (reference sequence). The CDR3 sequence is CASTYSGQGSSGELFF. In DNA form, the CDR3 reads TGTGCCAGCACTTATTCGGGACAGGGTTCTAGCGGGGAGCTGTTTTTT.

The V call is TRBV4-1, the J call TRBJ2-1; 7 positions agree with TRBD2. The CDR3 has 16 amino acids. J was trimmed by 5 bases and V by 4 bases; bases with no gene match: 11. Germline CDR1 MGHRA, CDR2 YSYEKL. This CDR3 is CASSPRLARTDNEQFF. CDR3 DNA: TGCGCCAGCAGCCCTCGACTAGCACGTACTGACAATGAGCAGTTCTTC.

This clonotype was seen repeatedly, ten times or more. J is TRBJ2-5 and V is TRBV28, with D perhaps TRBD1 or TRBD2 (5 bases each). Germline values: CDR1 MDHEN, CDR2 SYDVKM. This CDR3 spans 14 amino acids. V lost 6 bases to trimming and J lost 2 bases, with 13 bases between them. The CDR3, as DNA: TGTGCCAGCAGCATCCGGGACGGACAAGAGACCCAGTACTTC. Translating gives CASSIRDGQETQYF.

This clonotype was seen ten or more times. This chain joins TRBV28 and TRBJ1-6; TRBD1 aligns across 7 bases. This CDR3 is 20 amino acids long. V gave up 2 bases and J gave up 0 bases; unmatched junction bases: 13. The germline V gene encodes CDR1 MDHEN and CDR2 SYDVKM. CDR3 amino acids: CASSLPADFGTDSYNSPLHF. CDR3 nucleotide sequence: TGTGCCAGCAGTTTACCGGCAGATTTTGGGACAGACTCCTATAATTCACCCCTCCACTTT.

V gene TRBV6-5 combines with J gene TRBJ2-5, with unresolved D. Trimming took 6 bases from V and 2 from J, leaving 7 bases between them. The V gene's germline CDR1 is MNHEY and CDR2 SVGAGI. CDR3 length: 12 amino acids. In nucleotides, the CDR3 is TGTGCCAGCAGGGGTCCTCAAGAGACCCAGTACTTC. Residues: CASRGPQETQYF.

V gene TRBV28 combines with J gene TRBJ2-7; perhaps TRBD1 as D (6 bases). Germline V lookup: CDR1 MDHEN, CDR2 SYDVKM. V shed 5 bases and J shed 5 bases, with 16 bases lying between them. The CDR3 consists of 14 residues. CDR3 loop: CASSTQQGRDEQYF. The CDR3 DNA reads TGTGCCAGCAGTACTCAACAGGGTCGAGACGAGCAGTACTTC.

This chain links TRBV7-9 with TRBJ2-7, with no clear D. Germline V gives CDR1 SEHNR, CDR2 FQNEAQ (reference sequence). V was shortened by 3 bases and J by 4 bases, with 7 bases between the two germline ends. The CDR3 extends over 12 amino acids. CDR3 amino acids: CASSFDGYEQYF. The CDR3 nucleotides are TGTGCCAGCAGCTTCGACGGGTACGAGCAGTACTTC.

As concerns this clonotype: Germline is not matched at one junction end, which may reflect a read error. This chain uses TRBV7-9 with TRBJ2-3; D call uncertain. The CDR3 sequence is 15 residues long. CDR1 and CDR2 (germline): SEHNR, FQNEAQ (reference sequence). This CDR3 reads CTSSFDRASTDTQYF. The CDR3 DNA sequence: TGTACCAGCAGCTTCGATAGGGCCTCCACAGATACGCAGTATTTT.

The chain couples TRBV19 to TRBJ2-3; D may be TRBD2 (5 bases). V was clipped by 5 bases and J by 2 bases, with 14 bases between them. This CDR3 contains 15 residues. Germline CDR1 is LNHDA and CDR2 is SQIVND (reference sequence). For the CDR3, the DNA is TGTGCCAGTAGTCCTCGGGCGGAGGCCACAGATACGCAGTATTTT. It encodes CASSPRAEATDTQYF.

This clonotype was seen at least ten times. V is TRBV20-1 and J is TRBJ2-1; possible D gene TRBD2, 5 bases. Germline lookup yields CDR1 DFQATT and CDR2 SNEGSKA (reference sequence). This CDR3 contains 14 residues. Trimming removed 1 base at V and 6 bases at J, with 13 bases between. DNA of the CDR3: TGCAGTGCTAGAGTACTTAGCGTCACCAATGAGCAGTTCTTC. Its translation is CSARVLSVTNEQFF.

The rearrangement links TRBV6-5 to TRBJ2-2; TRBD2 agrees at 7 bases. The CDR3 has 15 amino acids. V shed 6 bases, J shed 5 bases, and the junction held 9 bases outside the gene matches. Germline CDR1 MNHEY, CDR2 SVGAGI. This chain's CDR3 is CASSWTRRRTGELFF. The CDR3 DNA reads as TGTGCCAGCAGCTGGACTAGAAGAAGGACCGGGGAGCTGTTTTTT.